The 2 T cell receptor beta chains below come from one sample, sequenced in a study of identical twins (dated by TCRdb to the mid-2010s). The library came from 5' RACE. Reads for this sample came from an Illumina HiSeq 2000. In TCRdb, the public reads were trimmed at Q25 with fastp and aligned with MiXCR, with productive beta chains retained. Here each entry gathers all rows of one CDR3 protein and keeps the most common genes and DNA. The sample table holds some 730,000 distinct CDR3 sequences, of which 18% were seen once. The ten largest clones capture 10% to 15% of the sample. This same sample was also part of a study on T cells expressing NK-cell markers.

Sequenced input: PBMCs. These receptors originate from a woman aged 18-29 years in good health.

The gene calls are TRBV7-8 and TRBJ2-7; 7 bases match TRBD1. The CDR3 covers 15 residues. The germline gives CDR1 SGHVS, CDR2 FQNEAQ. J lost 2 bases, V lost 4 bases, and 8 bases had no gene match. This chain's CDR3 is CASSSQRTGTYEQYF. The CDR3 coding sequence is TGTGCCAGCAGCTCACAGAGGACAGGAACCTACGAGCAGTACTTC. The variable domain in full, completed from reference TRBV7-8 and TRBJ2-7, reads GAGVSQSPRYKVAKRGQDVALRCDPISGHVSLFWYQQALGQGPEFLTYFQNEAQLDKSGLPSDRFFAERPEGSVSTLKIQRTQQEDSAVYLCASSSQRTGTYEQYFGPGTRLTVT.

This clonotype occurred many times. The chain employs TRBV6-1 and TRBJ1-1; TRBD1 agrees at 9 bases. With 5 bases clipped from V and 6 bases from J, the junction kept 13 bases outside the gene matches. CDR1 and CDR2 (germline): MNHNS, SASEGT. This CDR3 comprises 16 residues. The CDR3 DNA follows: TGTGCCAGCAGTAAATCCGGGACAGGGCCGACAGCTGAAGCTTTCTTT. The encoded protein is CASSKSGTGPTAEAFF.